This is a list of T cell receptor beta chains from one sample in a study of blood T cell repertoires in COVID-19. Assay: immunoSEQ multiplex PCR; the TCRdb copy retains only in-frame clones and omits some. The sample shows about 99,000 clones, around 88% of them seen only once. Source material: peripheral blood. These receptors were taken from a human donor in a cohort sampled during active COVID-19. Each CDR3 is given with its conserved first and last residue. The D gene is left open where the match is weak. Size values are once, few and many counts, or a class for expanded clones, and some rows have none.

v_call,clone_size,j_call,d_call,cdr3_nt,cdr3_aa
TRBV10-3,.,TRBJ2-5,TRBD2,TGTGCCATCAGTGACTCCACGGGAGGGGCGACGGAGACCCAGTACTTC,CAISDSTGGATETQYF
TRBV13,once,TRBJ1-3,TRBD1,TGTGCCAGCAGCTTGAGGGGGCGCAGCGGAAACACCATATATTTT,CASSLRGRSGNTIYF
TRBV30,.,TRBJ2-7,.,TGTGCCTGGAGTGTTGGCGGGGTTGGGGCTAGGGAGCAGTACTTC,CAWSVGGVGAREQYF
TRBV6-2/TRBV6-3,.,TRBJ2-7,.,TGTGCCAGCAGTTACTCCTGGCGAGGGCCCTACGAGCAGTACTTC,CASSYSWRGPYEQYF
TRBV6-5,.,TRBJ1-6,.,TGTGCCAGCACCAACACCCGCTCCTATAATTCACCCCTCCACTTT,CASTNTRSYNSPLHF
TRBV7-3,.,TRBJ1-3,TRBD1,TGTGCCAGCAGCTTAACTCCTGGACAGGGGGGAAACACCATATATTTT,CASSLTPGQGGNTIYF
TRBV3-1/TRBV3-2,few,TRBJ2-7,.,TGTGCCAGCAGCCAAGGCCCAGGCGACTCCTACGAGCAGTACTTC,CASSQGPGDSYEQYF
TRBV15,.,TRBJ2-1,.,TGTGCCACCAGCAGAGATCGCTCGGGCGGGGCCGACAATGAGCAGTTCTTC,CATSRDRSGGADNEQFF
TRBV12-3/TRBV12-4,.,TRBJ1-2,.,TGTGCCAGCAGTTTACAGGAATCCTATGGCTACACCTTC,CASSLQESYGYTF
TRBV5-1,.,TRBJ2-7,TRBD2,TGCGCCAGCAGCTTGGCCGGGACTAGCGGGGGGGGCACCCTTCGCGAGCAGTACTTC,CASSLAGTSGGGTLREQYF
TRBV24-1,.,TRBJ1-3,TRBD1,TGTGCCACCTCCGGACAGGGAATTGGAAACACCATATATTTT,CATSGQGIGNTIYF
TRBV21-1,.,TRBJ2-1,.,TGTGCCAGCAGCAAAGCGCTTGTTACAGCGGAAGCCCGTAATGAGCAGTTCTTC,CASSKALVTAEARNEQFF
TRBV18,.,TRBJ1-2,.,TGTGCCAGCTCACCCGTTCATCAGGGGAGGGGAGATGGCTACACCTTC,CASSPVHQGRGDGYTF
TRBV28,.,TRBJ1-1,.,TGTGCCAGCACAATCAATCCGGGTCAAATTATGAACACTGAAGCTTTCTTT,CASTINPGQIMNTEAFF
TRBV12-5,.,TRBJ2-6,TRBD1,TGTGCTAGTGGTTCCCGGGACAGGTTGTTGGGGGCCAACGTCCTGACTTTC,CASGSRDRLLGANVLTF
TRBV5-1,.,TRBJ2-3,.,TGCGCCAGCAGACCTGGAGACACAGATACGCAGTATTTT,CASRPGDTDTQYF
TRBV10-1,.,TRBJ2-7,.,TGCGCCAGCAGTGAGTCCAGCGCCTACGAGCAGTACTTC,CASSESSAYEQYF
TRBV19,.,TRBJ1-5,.,TGTGCCAGTGAACCGGGGATCGATCAGCCCCAGCATTTT,CASEPGIDQPQHF
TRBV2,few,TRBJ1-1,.,TGTGCCAGCAGTGATGAGGGGGTGAGAAACACTGAAGCTTTCTTT,CASSDEGVRNTEAFF
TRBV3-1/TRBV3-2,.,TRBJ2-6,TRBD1,TGTGCCAGCACCATGGGGACAGGGCGCTCTGGGGCCAACGTCCTGACTTTC,CASTMGTGRSGANVLTF
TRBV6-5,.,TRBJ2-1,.,TGTGCCAGCACTCTACGTGGGGCCCACAATGAGCAGTTCTTC,CASTLRGAHNEQFF
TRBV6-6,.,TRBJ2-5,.,TGTGCCAGCAGTTACTCGGCAGGGCCGCAAGAGACCCAGTACTTC,CASSYSAGPQETQYF
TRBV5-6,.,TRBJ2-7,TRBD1,TGTGCCAGCAGCTTGCAGGGGGTAGTGAACGAGCAGTACTTC,CASSLQGVVNEQYF